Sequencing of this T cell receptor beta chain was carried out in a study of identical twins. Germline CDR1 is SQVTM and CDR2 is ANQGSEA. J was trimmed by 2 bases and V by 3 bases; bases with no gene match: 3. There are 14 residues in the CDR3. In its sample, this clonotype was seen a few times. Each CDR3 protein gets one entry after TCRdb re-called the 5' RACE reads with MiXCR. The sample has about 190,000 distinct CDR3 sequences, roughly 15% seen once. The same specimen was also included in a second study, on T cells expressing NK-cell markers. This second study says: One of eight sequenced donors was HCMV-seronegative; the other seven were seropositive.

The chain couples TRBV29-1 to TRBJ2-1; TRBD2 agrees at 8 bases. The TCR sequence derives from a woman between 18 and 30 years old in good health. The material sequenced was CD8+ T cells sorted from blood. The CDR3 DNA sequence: TGCAGCGTTGATAGCGGGACGCCCTACAATGAGCAGTTCTTC. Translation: CSVDSGTPYNEQFF.